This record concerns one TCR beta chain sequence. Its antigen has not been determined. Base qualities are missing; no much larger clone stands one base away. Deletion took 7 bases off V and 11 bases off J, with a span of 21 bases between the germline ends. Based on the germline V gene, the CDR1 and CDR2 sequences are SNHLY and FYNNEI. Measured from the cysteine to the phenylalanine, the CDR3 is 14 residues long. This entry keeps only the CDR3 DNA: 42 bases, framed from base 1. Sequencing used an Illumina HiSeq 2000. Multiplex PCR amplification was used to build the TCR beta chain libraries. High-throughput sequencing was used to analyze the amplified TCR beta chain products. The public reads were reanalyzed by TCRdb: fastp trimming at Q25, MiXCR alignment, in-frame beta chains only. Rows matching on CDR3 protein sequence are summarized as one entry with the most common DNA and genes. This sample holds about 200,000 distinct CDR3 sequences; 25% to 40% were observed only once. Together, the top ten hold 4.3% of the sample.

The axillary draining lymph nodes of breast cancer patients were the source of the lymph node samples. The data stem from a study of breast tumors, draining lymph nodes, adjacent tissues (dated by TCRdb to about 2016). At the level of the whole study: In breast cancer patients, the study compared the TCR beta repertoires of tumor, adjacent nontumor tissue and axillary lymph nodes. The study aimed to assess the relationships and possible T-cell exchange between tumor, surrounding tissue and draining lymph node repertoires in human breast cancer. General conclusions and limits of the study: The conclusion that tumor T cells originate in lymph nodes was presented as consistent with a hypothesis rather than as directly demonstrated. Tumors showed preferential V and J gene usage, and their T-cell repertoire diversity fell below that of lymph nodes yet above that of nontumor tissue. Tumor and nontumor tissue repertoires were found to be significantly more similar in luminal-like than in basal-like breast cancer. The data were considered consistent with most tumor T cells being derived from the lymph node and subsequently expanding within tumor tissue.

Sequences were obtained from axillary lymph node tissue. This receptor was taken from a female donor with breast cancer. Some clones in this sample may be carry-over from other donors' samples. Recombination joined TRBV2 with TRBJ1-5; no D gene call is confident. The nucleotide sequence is TGTGCCAGCAAAAGAACTAGCGGCCAAGAGACCCAGCATTTT. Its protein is CASKRTSGQETQHF.